This T cell receptor (beta chain) emerged from a study of blood T cell repertoires in COVID-19. Study background: Material from acute and convalescent COVID-19 was sourced from the United States, Italy and Spain. T cells, B-cell-depleted T cells, or PBMCs provided the cDNA or gDNA that served as material.

There are 14 residues in the CDR3. Germline lookup yields CDR1 LNHDA and CDR2 SQIVND (reference sequence). V lost 3 bases to trimming and J lost 5 bases, with 11 bases between them. Authors' data handling: Nucleated cell number was recorded as an estimate derived from reference gene primer amplification. Clones were sequenced by immunoSEQ multiplex PCR, and TCRdb holds only the in-frame ones, with some missing. D and trimming were read from the DNA, whereas the V and J calls and clone size are those reported in that table. This sample has 77,000 or so clones; about 74% occur once, and the top ten carry roughly 2.6%.

Sequencing was performed on peripheral blood. The gene calls are TRBV19 and TRBJ1-5, with D maybe TRBD1 (5 bases). The TCR comes from a human donor with acute or convalescent COVID-19. The donor label of this sample is uncertain. In DNA, the CDR3 is TGTGCCAGTAGTATGGGGCCAGGGTATCAGCCCCAGCATTTT. This codes for CASSMGPGYQPQHF.